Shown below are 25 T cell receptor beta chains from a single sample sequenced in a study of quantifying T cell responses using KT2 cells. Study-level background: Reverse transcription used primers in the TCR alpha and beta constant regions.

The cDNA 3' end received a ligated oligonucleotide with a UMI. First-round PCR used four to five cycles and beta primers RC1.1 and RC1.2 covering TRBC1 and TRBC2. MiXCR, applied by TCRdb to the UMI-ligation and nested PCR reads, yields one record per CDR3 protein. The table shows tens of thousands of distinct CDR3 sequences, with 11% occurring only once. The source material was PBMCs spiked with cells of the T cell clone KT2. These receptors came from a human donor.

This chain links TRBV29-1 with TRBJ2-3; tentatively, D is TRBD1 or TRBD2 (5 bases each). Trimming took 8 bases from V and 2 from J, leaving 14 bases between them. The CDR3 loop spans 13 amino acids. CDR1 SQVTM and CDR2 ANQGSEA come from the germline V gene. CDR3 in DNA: TGCAGCCAAAGTGGGACGGCCACAGATACGCAGTATTTT. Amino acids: CSQSGTATDTQYF.

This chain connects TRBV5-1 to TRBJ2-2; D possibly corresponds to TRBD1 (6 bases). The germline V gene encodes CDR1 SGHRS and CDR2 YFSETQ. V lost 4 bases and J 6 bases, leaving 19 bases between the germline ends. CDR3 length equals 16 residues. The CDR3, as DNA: TGCGCCAGCAGCAGAATCACAGGGTTTGGTCCCGGGGAGCTGTTTTTT. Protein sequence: CASSRITGFGPGELFF.

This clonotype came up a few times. CDR3: CASSFTTGAAEEQFF. For the CDR3, the DNA is TGCGCCAGCAGTTTTACAACTGGGGCTGCTGAAGAGCAGTTCTTC. The chain is built from TRBV5-1 and TRBJ2-1, with a tentative D call TRBD1 (5 bases). V was clipped by 5 bases and J by 10 bases, with 22 bases between them. The CDR3 totals 15 residues. In germline, CDR1 is SGHRS, CDR2 YFSETQ.

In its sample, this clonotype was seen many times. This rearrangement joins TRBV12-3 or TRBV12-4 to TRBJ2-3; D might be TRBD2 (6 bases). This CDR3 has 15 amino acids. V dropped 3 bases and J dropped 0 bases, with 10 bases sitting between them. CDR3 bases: TGTGCCAGCAGTTTCGCTAGCGCTAGCACAGATACGCAGTATTTT. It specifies CASSFASASTDTQYF.

CDR3 DNA sequence: TGCGCCAGCAGCAAGGATCCGGGACTAGCGGGATACGAGCAGTACTTC. This sequence encodes CASSKDPGLAGYEQYF. The chain couples TRBV5-1 to TRBJ2-7, with 13 bases aligning to TRBD2. The germline gives CDR1 SGHRS, CDR2 YFSETQ. This CDR3 spans 16 amino acids. V lost 4 bases to trimming and J lost 4 bases; unmatched junction nucleotides: 8.

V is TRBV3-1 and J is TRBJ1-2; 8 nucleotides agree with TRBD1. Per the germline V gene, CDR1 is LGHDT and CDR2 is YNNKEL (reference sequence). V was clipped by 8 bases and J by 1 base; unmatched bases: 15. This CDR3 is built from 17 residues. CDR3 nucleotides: TGTGCCAGCCTCGGGACAGGCCCTAGGAACCGTAACTATGGCTACACCTTC. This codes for CASLGTGPRNRNYGYTF.

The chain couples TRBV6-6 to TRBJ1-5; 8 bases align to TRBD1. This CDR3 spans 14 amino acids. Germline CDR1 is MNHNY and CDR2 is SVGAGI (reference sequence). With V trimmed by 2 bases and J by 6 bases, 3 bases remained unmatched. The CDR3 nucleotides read TGTGCCAGCAGTTACGCGGACAGGGTTCAGCCCCAGCATTTT. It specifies CASSYADRVQPQHF.

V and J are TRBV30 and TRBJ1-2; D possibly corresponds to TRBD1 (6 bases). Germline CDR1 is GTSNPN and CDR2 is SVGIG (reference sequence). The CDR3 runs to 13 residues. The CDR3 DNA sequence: TGTGCAAGGATGGCAGGGGAAAACTATGGCTACACCTTC. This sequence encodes CARMAGENYGYTF.

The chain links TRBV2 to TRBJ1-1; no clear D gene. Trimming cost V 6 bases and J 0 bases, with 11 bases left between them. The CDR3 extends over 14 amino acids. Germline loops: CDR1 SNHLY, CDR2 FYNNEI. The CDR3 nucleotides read TGTGCCAGCAGACAAACAGCGTTGAACACTGAAGCTTTCTTT. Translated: CASRQTALNTEAFF.

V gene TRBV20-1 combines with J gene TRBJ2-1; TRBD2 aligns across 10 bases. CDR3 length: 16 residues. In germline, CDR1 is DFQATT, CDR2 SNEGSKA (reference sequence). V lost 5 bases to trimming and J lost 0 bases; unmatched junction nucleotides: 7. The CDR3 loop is CSARTSGTNSYNEQFF. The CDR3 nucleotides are TGCAGTGCTCGAACTAGCGGGACTAACTCCTACAATGAGCAGTTCTTC.

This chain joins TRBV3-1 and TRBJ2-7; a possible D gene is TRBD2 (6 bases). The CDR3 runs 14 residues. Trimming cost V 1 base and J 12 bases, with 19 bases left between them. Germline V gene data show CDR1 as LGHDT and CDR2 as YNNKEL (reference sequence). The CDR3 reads CASSQGVGTLTSYF. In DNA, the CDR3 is TGTGCCAGCAGCCAAGGGGTAGGGACTCTAACCTCGTACTTC.

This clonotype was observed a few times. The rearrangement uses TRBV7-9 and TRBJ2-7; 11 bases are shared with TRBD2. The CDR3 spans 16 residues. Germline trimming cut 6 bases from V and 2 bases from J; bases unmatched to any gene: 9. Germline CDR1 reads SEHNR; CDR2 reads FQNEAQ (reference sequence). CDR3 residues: CASRPSTSGGTYEQYF. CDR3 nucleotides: TGTGCCAGCAGACCTTCCACTAGCGGGGGCACCTACGAGCAGTACTTC.

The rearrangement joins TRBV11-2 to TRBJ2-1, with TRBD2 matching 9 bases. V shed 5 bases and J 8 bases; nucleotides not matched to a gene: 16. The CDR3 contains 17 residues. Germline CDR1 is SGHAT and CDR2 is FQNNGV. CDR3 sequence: CASSLRRGGRALDEQFF. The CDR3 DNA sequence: TGTGCCAGCAGCCTCAGAAGGGGCGGGAGGGCCTTGGATGAGCAGTTCTTC.

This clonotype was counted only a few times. CDR3 sequence reads: CASRPSGQGFGANVLTF. CDR3 DNA: TGTGCCAGCAGGCCGAGTGGACAGGGCTTTGGGGCCAACGTCCTGACTTTC. The chain has TRBV6-2 or TRBV6-3 and TRBJ2-6; 8 bases agree with TRBD1. Germline V gives CDR1 MNHEY, CDR2 SVGEGT. Trimming cost V 6 bases and J 3 bases; bases outside gene matches: 10. This CDR3 region has 17 residues.

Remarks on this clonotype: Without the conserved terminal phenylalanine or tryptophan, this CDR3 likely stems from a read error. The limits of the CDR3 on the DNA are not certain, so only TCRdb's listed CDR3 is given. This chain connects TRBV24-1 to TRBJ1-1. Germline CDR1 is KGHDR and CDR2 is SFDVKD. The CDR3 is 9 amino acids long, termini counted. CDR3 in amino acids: CATSFSAEP.

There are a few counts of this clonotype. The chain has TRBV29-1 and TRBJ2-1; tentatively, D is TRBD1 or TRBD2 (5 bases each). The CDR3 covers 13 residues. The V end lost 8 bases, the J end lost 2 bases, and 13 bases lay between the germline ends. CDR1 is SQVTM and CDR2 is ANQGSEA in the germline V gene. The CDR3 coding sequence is TGCAGCAAACCGACGGGACCCTACAATGAGCAGTTCTTC. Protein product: CSKPTGPYNEQFF.

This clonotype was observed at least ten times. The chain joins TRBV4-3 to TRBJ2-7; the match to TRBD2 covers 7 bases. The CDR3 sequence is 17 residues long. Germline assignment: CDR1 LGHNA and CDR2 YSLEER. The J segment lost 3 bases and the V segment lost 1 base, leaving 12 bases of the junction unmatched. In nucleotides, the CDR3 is TGCGCCAGCAGCCAAGGAGTTTGGCGGGAGTTGGGCTACGAGCAGTACTTC. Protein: CASSQGVWRELGYEQYF.

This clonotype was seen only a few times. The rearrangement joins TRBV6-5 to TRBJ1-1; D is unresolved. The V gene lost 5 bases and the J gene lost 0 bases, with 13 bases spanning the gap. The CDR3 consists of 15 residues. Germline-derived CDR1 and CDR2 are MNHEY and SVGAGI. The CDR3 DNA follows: TGTGCCAGCAGTCCATGGACGTCGGTGAACACTGAAGCTTTCTTT. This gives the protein CASSPWTSVNTEAFF.

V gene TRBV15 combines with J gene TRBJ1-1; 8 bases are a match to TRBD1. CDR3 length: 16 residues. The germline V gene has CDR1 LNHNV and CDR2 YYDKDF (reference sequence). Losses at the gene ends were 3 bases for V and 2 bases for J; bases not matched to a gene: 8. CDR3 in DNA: TGTGCCACCAGCAGCGGGACAGGCACCATTAACACTGAAGCTTTCTTT. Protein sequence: CATSSGTGTINTEAFF.

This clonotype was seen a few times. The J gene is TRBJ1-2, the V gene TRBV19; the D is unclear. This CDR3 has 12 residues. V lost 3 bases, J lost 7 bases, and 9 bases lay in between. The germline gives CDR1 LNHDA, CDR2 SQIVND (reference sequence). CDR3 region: CASSMSDGGYTF. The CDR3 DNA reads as TGTGCCAGTAGTATGTCTGACGGTGGCTACACCTTC.

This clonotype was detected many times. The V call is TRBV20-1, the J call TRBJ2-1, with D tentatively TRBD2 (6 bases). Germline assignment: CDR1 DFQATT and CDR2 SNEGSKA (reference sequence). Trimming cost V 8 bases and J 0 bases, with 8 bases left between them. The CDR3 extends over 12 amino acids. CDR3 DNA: TGCAGTCGGGGGAGCTCCTACAATGAGCAGTTCTTC. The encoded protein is CSRGSSYNEQFF.

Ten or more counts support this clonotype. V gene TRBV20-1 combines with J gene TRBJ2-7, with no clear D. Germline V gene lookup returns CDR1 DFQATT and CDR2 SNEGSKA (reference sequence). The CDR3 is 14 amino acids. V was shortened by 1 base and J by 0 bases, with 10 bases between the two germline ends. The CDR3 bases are TGCAGTGCTAGAGGGCAGGAGAGCTCCTACGAGCAGTACTTC. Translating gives CSARGQESSYEQYF.

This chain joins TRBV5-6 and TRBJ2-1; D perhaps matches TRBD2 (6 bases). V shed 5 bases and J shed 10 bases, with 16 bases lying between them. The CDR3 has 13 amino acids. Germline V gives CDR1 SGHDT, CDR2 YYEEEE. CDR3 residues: CASRTLTGGEQFF. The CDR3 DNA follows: TGTGCCAGCAGAACCCTAACAGGAGGGGAGCAGTTCTTC.

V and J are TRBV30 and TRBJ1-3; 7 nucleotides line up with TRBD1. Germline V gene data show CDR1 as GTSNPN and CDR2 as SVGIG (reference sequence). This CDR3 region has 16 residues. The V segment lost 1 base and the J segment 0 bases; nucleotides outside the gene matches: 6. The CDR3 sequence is CAWSEAGTVSGNTIYF. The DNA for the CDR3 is TGTGCCTGGAGTGAAGCCGGGACAGTCTCTGGAAACACCATATATTTT. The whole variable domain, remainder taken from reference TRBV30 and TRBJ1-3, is SQTIHQWPATLVQPVGSPLSLECTVEGTSNPNLYWYRQAAGRGLQLLFYSVGIGQISSEVPQNLSASRPQDRQFILSSKKLLLSDSGFYLCAWSEAGTVSGNTIYFGEGSWLTVV.

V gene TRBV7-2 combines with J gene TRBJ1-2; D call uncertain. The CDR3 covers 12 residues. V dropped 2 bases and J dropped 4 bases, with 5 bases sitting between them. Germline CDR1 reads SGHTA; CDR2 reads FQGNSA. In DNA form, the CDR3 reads TGTGCCAGCAGCTTATCCAGCTATGGCTACACCTTC. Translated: CASSLSSYGYTF.